This passage covers 28 T cell receptor beta chains from one sample sequenced in a study of blood T cell repertoires in COVID-19. The repertoire was sequenced with immunoSEQ multiplex PCR; TCRdb's copy has only in-frame clones and lacks some. Of some 150,000 clones in the sample, 80% to 90% were seen once. Sequencing used peripheral blood. These receptors were taken from a human donor with acute or convalescent COVID-19. The donor label of this sample is uncertain.

The chain couples TRBV24-1 to TRBJ1-1; D perhaps matches TRBD1 (5 bases). Germline-derived CDR1 and CDR2 are KGHDR and SFDVKD. This CDR3 has 14 amino acids. V was trimmed by 2 bases and J by 5 bases, leaving 11 bases between them. In DNA, the CDR3 is TGTGCCACCAGTGATTCTTCAGGGTTAACTGAAGCTTTCTTT. Its protein product is CATSDSSGLTEAFF.

The chain recombines TRBV3-1 (or the pseudogene TRBV3-2) with TRBJ1-1; D gene uncertain. From germline, CDR1 is LGHDT and CDR2 YNNKEL (reference sequence). The CDR3 covers 16 residues. The V and J ends lost 1 base and 4 bases respectively, with 16 bases between them. CDR3 nucleotides: TGTGCCAGCAGCCAAGTTAGGCCAGCGGTGGGCACTGAAGCTTTCTTT. It encodes CASSQVRPAVGTEAFF.

The chain couples TRBV6-5 to TRBJ2-7, with D perhaps matching TRBD1 (5 bases). The CDR3 has 13 residues. Trimming stripped 4 bases from V and 3 bases from J, with 10 bases between. Looked up from germline, CDR1 is MNHEY and CDR2 is SVGAGI. The DNA of the CDR3 is TGTGCCAGCAGTTGGGGCCAGGGCTACGAGCAGTACTTC. Translating gives CASSWGQGYEQYF.

This clone has a single count. V usage is TRBV7-9 and J usage is TRBJ2-7; no reliable D call. Trimming removed 2 bases from V and 1 base from J, with 18 bases in between. The germline V gene encodes CDR1 SEHNR and CDR2 FQNEAQ (reference sequence). This CDR3 region has 17 residues. The CDR3 spells CASSLIEWYLPSYEQYF. The CDR3 DNA sequence: TGTGCCAGCAGCTTAATAGAGTGGTATCTGCCTTCCTACGAGCAGTACTTC.

This chain links TRBV30 with TRBJ2-7, with 8 bases matching TRBD2. V was clipped by 1 base and J by 3 bases; unmatched bases: 5. CDR3 size: 14 residues. Germline lookup yields CDR1 GTSNPN and CDR2 SVGIG (reference sequence). The CDR3 region is CAWSAPGGLYEQYF. CDR3 bases: TGTGCCTGGAGTGCCCCGGGGGGGCTCTACGAGCAGTACTTC. The variable domain in full, with the rest retrieved from reference TRBV30 and TRBJ2-7, is SQTIHQWPATLVQPVGSPLSLECTVEGTSNPNLYWYRQAAGRGLQLLFYSVGIGQISSEVPQNLSASRPQDRQFILSSKKLLLSDSGFYLCAWSAPGGLYEQYFGPGTRLTVT.

Regarding this clone: Germline and junction disagree at one end, which may indicate a read error. The CDR3 here is CASSGGTGYEQYF. CDR3 coding DNA: TGTGCCAGCAGCGGAGGGACAGGGTACGAACAGTACTTC. The chain couples TRBV5-6 to TRBJ2-7; 9 bases are a match to TRBD1. This CDR3 is 13 amino acids long. Germline-derived CDR1 and CDR2 are SGHDT and YYEEEE.

CDR3 sequence (DNA): TGTGCCAGCAGCCGACAGGGGAATACGCAGTATTTT. Encoded protein: CASSRQGNTQYF. This sequence joins TRBV12-3 or TRBV12-4 and TRBJ2-3, with 8 bases identical to TRBD1. V lost 6 bases and J lost 7; bases outside the gene matches: 3. The CDR3 contains 12 residues.

V usage is TRBV10-3 and J usage is TRBJ1-5; TRBD1 matches 8 bases. V lost 6 bases to trimming and J lost 3 bases; unmatched junction nucleotides: 7. Per germline, CDR1 ENHRY and CDR2 SYGVKD. This CDR3 is built from 15 residues. DNA of the CDR3: TGTGCCATCAGAGAAGGGACAGGCCCCAATCAGCCCCAGCATTTT. It encodes CAIREGTGPNQPQHF.

This clone has just a few counts. This rearrangement joins TRBV30 to TRBJ2-6; 7 bases fit TRBD1. The CDR3 is 18 amino acids. Trimming cost V 2 bases and J 5 bases; bases outside gene matches: 15. From germline, CDR1 is GTSNPN and CDR2 SVGIG (reference sequence). CDR3 DNA sequence: TGTGCCTGGAGTAAAGACAGGGCGCTTCTCAATCGGGCCAACGTCCTGACTTTC. Translating it yields CAWSKDRALLNRANVLTF.

The chain carries TRBV6-6 and TRBJ1-1; D perhaps matches TRBD1 (5 bases). Germline V gives CDR1 MNHNY, CDR2 SVGAGI (reference sequence). Trimming shortened V by 2 bases and J by 11 bases, and 12 bases separated the two germline ends. CDR3 length equals 12 residues. The CDR3 loop reads CASSYQGKRAFF. CDR3 nucleotide sequence: TGTGCCAGCAGTTACCAGGGCAAGAGGGCTTTCTTT.

This rearrangement joins TRBV6-6 to TRBJ2-3; D might be TRBD1 (6 bases). The CDR3 spans 15 residues. Per germline, CDR1 MNHNY and CDR2 SVGAGI (reference sequence). Trimming removed 6 bases at V and 1 base at J, with 14 bases between. The CDR3 region is CASRGQLQRTDTQYF. The CDR3 nucleotides are TGTGCCAGCAGAGGACAGCTTCAACGCACAGATACGCAGTATTTT.

V and J are TRBV7-6 and TRBJ1-1; 8 nucleotides match TRBD1. CDR1 is SGHVS and CDR2 is FNYEAQ in the germline V gene. Losses at the gene ends were 1 base for V and 6 bases for J; bases not matched to a gene: 4. CDR3 size: 14 residues. The CDR3 protein is CASSLGQGASEAFF. The DNA of the CDR3 is TGTGCCAGCAGCTTAGGCCAGGGGGCATCTGAAGCTTTCTTT.

The chain is built from TRBV5-1 and TRBJ2-3, with 9 bases matching TRBD1. The V and J ends lost 2 bases and 3 bases, in that order; junction bases with no gene match: 1. CDR3 length equals 14 residues. CDR1 is SGHRS, CDR2 YFSETQ, per germline. As DNA, the CDR3 is TGCGCCAGCAGCTTCGGGACAGGGACAGATACGCAGTATTTT. Its translation: CASSFGTGTDTQYF. Drawing the rest from reference TRBV5-1 and TRBJ2-3, the complete variable domain is KAGVTQTPRYLIKTRGQQVTLSCSPISGHRSVSWYQQTPGQGLQFLFEYFSETQRNKGNFPGRFSGRQFSNSRSEMNVSTLELGDSALYLCASSFGTGTDTQYFGPGTRLTVL.

This sequence joins TRBV10-3 and TRBJ1-2; 10 nucleotides match TRBD1. Germline V gene lookup returns CDR1 ENHRY and CDR2 SYGVKD. This CDR3 region has 14 residues. Losses at the gene ends were 5 bases for V and 5 bases for J; bases not matched to a gene: 5. CDR3 nucleotide sequence: TGTGCCATCAGTACTGGACAGGGGGAATATGGCTACACCTTC. This codes for CAISTGQGEYGYTF.

The chain combines TRBV5-1 with TRBJ2-5; 10 bases fit TRBD2. This CDR3 is 15 amino acids long. The J segment lost 3 bases and the V segment lost 4 bases, leaving 6 bases of the junction unmatched. Germline-derived CDR1 and CDR2 are SGHRS and YFSETQ. CDR3 amino acids: CASSPRTSGEETQYF. In DNA form, the CDR3 reads TGCGCCAGCAGCCCTCGGACTAGCGGTGAAGAGACCCAGTACTTC.

This clone was detected a few times. The chain carries TRBV24-1 and TRBJ1-5; TRBD1 might be the D (6 bases). V was clipped by 4 bases and J by 6 bases, with 9 bases between them. From germline, CDR1 is KGHDR and CDR2 SFDVKD. The CDR3 is made up of 13 amino acids. As DNA, the CDR3 is TGTGCCACCAGTGACTCAGGGGTTCAGCCCCAGCATTTT. Its protein is CATSDSGVQPQHF.

The CDR3 reads CASVSGYEQYF. The CDR3 DNA follows: TGTGCCAGCGTGAGCGGCTACGAGCAGTACTTC. V and J are TRBV2 and TRBJ2-7; perhaps TRBD2 as D (5 bases). CDR3 size: 11 residues. Germline assignment: CDR1 SNHLY and CDR2 FYNNEI. With 8 bases removed from V and 3 bases from J, the gap between germline ends came to 8 bases.

The chain is built from TRBV27 and TRBJ2-5; D is perhaps TRBD2 (6 bases). CDR3 length: 14 amino acids. Germline loops: CDR1 MNHEY, CDR2 SMNVEV (reference sequence). V was clipped by 5 bases and J by 5 bases, with 15 bases between them. CDR3 bases: TGTGCCAGCAGTCCGCGGGACCGACGGGAGACCCAGTACTTC. Amino acids: CASSPRDRRETQYF.

In its sample, this clone was seen a few times. V usage is TRBV27 and J usage is TRBJ1-3, with D perhaps TRBD1 (5 bases). Germline V gene lookup returns CDR1 MNHEY and CDR2 SMNVEV (reference sequence). Trimming took 5 bases from V and 2 from J, leaving 19 bases between them. CDR3 length: 17 residues. CDR3 in DNA: TGTGCCAGCAGTCTTTCCGGTGGCAGGGCCACTGGAAACACCATATATTTT. Its translation: CASSLSGGRATGNTIYF.

The genes are TRBV6-5 and TRBJ2-7; D may be TRBD1 (8 bases). The V gene lost 8 bases and the J gene lost 2 bases, with 19 bases spanning the gap. CDR3 size: 15 residues. Germline V gives CDR1 MNHEY, CDR2 SVGAGI. This CDR3 is CASLRGQGGTYEQYF. For the CDR3, the DNA is TGTGCCAGCCTCCGTGGACAGGGAGGGACCTACGAGCAGTACTTC.

As regards this clone: This same CDR3 is encoded by further DNA sequences in the sample. The chain combines TRBV24-1 with TRBJ1-2; no clear D gene. Germline CDR1 reads KGHDR; CDR2 reads SFDVKD. This CDR3 contains 14 residues. Trimming pared 0 bases from V and 3 bases from J, leaving 7 bases between. The CDR3 loop reads CATSDLGQDYGYTF. The CDR3 nucleotides read TGTGCCACCAGTGATTTGGGCCAGGACTATGGCTACACCTTC.

The gene calls are TRBV14 and TRBJ2-2; the match to TRBD2 covers 11 bases. The germline CDR1 and CDR2 sequences are SGHDN and FVKESK. The CDR3 loop spans 16 amino acids. The V and J ends lost 8 bases and 5 bases, in that order; junction bases with no gene match: 10. The CDR3 DNA is TGTGCCAGCGTTGGACTAGCGGGCCCCGGGACCGGGGAGCTGTTTTTT. The encoded protein is CASVGLAGPGTGELFF.

The chain has TRBV4-2 and TRBJ1-1; a possible D gene is TRBD1 (5 bases). The V gene's germline CDR1 is LGHNA and CDR2 YNFKEQ. The CDR3 is 15 residues long. The V end lost 4 bases, the J end lost 8 bases, and 20 bases lay between the germline ends. The CDR3 DNA is TGTGCCAGCAGCCCCAGACAGACGGAGCGTCTAGAAGCTTTCTTT. Translation gives CASSPRQTERLEAFF.

The genes are TRBV27 and TRBJ1-6; no firm D call. This CDR3 has 14 amino acids. Germline V gives CDR1 MNHEY, CDR2 SMNVEV (reference sequence). V gave up 5 bases and J gave up 7 bases, with 12 bases separating them. The DNA of the CDR3 is TGTGCCAGCAGTGCCGGGGAGATCAATTCACCCCTCCACTTT. Translation gives CASSAGEINSPLHF.

The rearrangement joins TRBV29-1 to TRBJ1-2, with 9 bases matching TRBD1. The CDR3 length is 14 residues. V lost 3 bases to trimming and J lost 6 bases; unmatched junction nucleotides: 8. In germline, CDR1 is SQVTM, CDR2 ANQGSEA. As DNA, the CDR3 is TGCAGCGTTGACCCCCAATGGACAGGGGATGGCTACACCTTC. It is translated as CSVDPQWTGDGYTF.

The V call is TRBV28, the J call TRBJ1-4; 7 positions agree with TRBD1. There are 14 residues in the CDR3. CDR1 is MDHEN and CDR2 is SYDVKM in the germline V gene. J lost 8 bases, V lost 6 bases, and 9 bases had no gene match. CDR3 residues: CASSPTGVGEKLFF. CDR3 in DNA: TGTGCCAGCAGCCCAACAGGGGTTGGCGAAAAACTGTTTTTT.

The J gene is TRBJ2-3, the V gene TRBV9; 14 positions match TRBD2. Germline assignment: CDR1 SGDLS and CDR2 YYNGEE. Trimming removed 0 bases from V and 4 bases from J; junction bases left unmatched: 10. This CDR3 spans 19 amino acids. CDR3 DNA sequence: TGTGCCAGCAGCGTAGAGCCCCGGGGGGGACTAGCGGGGGCAGATACGCAGTATTTT. Translating gives CASSVEPRGGLAGADTQYF.

This rearrangement joins TRBV10-1 to TRBJ2-3, with 8 bases that match TRBD1. Germline V gives CDR1 WNHNN, CDR2 SYGVQD (reference sequence). The CDR3 runs to 15 residues. V shed 2 bases, J shed 1 base, and the junction held 2 bases outside the gene matches. In DNA, the CDR3 is TGCGCCAGCAGTGAGGGCAGGGGGCGCACAGATACGCAGTATTTT. Protein product: CASSEGRGRTDTQYF.